What follows describes a single TCR beta chain. The entry originates in a study of control samples from healthy donors and cancer patients. Trimming cost V 2 bases and J 0 bases; bases outside gene matches: 5. In germline, CDR1 is SGHKS, CDR2 YYEKEE (reference sequence). The CDR3 consists of 17 residues. This table comes from immunoSEQ multiplex PCR, and its TCRdb copy is limited to in-frame clones, with some not included. Among just under 75,000 clones listed, more than 75% were seen once. The chain is built from TRBV5-5 and TRBJ2-6, with 7 bases identical to TRBD2. Sequencing was performed on blood. The origin of this receptor is a woman aged 50 to 65 in good health. The CDR3 DNA sequence: TGTGCCAGCAGCTTCGGGCTAGCGGACTCTGGGGCCAACGTCCTGACTTTC. Its protein product is CASSFGLADSGANVLTF.